A single T cell receptor (beta chain) is shown here with its context. MiXCR, applied by TCRdb to the 5' RACE reads, yields one record per CDR3 protein. The sample has under 600,000 distinct CDR3 sequences, around an eighth seen once. V lost 1 base and J 2 bases, leaving 7 bases between the germline ends. CDR1 and CDR2 (germline): SQVTM, ANQGSEA. The CDR3 extends over 13 amino acids. This sample was taken from a study of T cells after yellow fever vaccination. Overall study: Preparing low-cell-number fractions relied on SMART-Seq v4 Ultra Low Input.

Here the sequenced sample was PBMCs, taken on the day of the yellow fever booster vaccination. The TCR comes from a man aged 25-40 years who received the YFV17D yellow fever vaccine. The V call is TRBV29-1, the J call TRBJ2-3; D call uncertain. The CDR3 DNA is TGCAGCGTTGAAGCGAGACTCACAGATACGCAGTATTTT. Its translation: CSVEARLTDTQYF.